Presented here are 26 T cell receptor beta chains from one specimen sequenced in a study of blood T cell repertoires in COVID-19. Clones were sequenced by immunoSEQ multiplex PCR, and TCRdb holds only the in-frame ones, with some missing. The sample consists of about 220,000 clones, approximately 80% of them appearing once. Sequenced: peripheral blood. The receptors originated from a man aged 50-59 years with active or convalescent COVID-19.

V and J are TRBV7-8 and TRBJ1-4, with TRBD1 matching 8 bases. The CDR3 runs to 15 residues. Unmatched junction bases numbered 5, after V lost 3 bases and J lost 5 bases. Germline CDR1 reads SGHVS; CDR2 reads FQNEAQ. For the CDR3, the DNA is TGTGCCAGCAGCTTCTCCAGGGGGCGGAATGAAAAACTGTTTTTT. Encoded protein: CASSFSRGRNEKLFF.

The genes are TRBV15 and TRBJ1-6, with 9 bases that match TRBD1. The CDR3 extends over 14 amino acids. The J segment lost 5 bases and the V segment lost 5 bases, leaving 1 base of the junction unmatched. In germline, CDR1 is LNHNV, CDR2 YYDKDF (reference sequence). In nucleotides, the CDR3 is TGTGCCACCAGCTGGGACAGGGATAATTCACCCCTCCACTTT. Encoded protein: CATSWDRDNSPLHF.

The chain uses TRBV27 and TRBJ2-1, with D possibly being TRBD1 (6 bases). The CDR3 loop spans 16 amino acids. CDR1 is MNHEY, CDR2 SMNVEV, per germline (reference sequence). Between the trimmed V and J ends, which lost 1 base and 0 bases, there was a span of 10 bases. The CDR3 DNA reads as TGTGCCAGCAGTTTATTCTCACAGGGCTCCTACAATGAGCAGTTCTTC. Translation: CASSLFSQGSYNEQFF.

The chain employs TRBV4-3 and TRBJ2-5; no definite D call. Trimming pared 0 bases from V and 2 bases from J, leaving 13 bases between. The CDR3 spans 16 residues. Germline V gives CDR1 LGHNA, CDR2 YSLEER. The CDR3 region is CASSQDLVSPQETQYF. Written as DNA, the CDR3 is TGCGCCAGCAGCCAAGATCTAGTCAGCCCACAAGAGACCCAGTACTTC.

This clone was detected only once. The genes are TRBV21-1 and TRBJ2-7; no DNA check was done on the table's D call, TRBD2. TRBV21-1 is assigned pseudogene status. This CDR3 spans 18 amino acids. DNA of the CDR3: TGTGCCAGCAGCAAACGAGCGGGGGGCCCCGGGAGCTCCTACGAGCAGTACGTC. Amino acids: CASSKRAGGPGSSYEQYV.

The J gene is TRBJ1-5, the V gene TRBV7-4; D ambiguous. From germline, CDR1 is SGHVT and CDR2 SQSDAQ. The germline V and J ends were trimmed by 2 bases and 0 bases, with 8 bases remaining between them. This CDR3 has 15 residues. DNA for the CDR3: TGTGCCAGCAGCTTAATCCAGGATAGCAATCAGCCCCAGCATTTT. This encodes CASSLIQDSNQPQHF.

The rearrangement uses TRBV24-1 and TRBJ2-7; 10 nucleotides agree with TRBD1. Germline trimming cut 5 bases from V and 7 bases from J; bases unmatched to any gene: 10. The CDR3 sequence is 15 residues long. The germline CDR1 and CDR2 sequences are KGHDR and SFDVKD. The CDR3 DNA reads as TGTGCCACCAGTGCCCCCGGGACAGGGGTAACGGAGCAGTACTTC. This encodes CATSAPGTGVTEQYF.

This clone qualifies as large (0.1 to 1%). This chain uses TRBV11-2 with TRBJ2-7; 7 nucleotides agree with TRBD1. The CDR3 loop spans 13 amino acids. The V segment lost 5 bases and the J segment 4 bases; nucleotides outside the gene matches: 5. Germline CDR1 and CDR2: SGHAT and FQNNGV. The CDR3 protein is CASSVVQGYEQYF. The DNA of the CDR3 is TGTGCCAGCAGCGTCGTACAGGGGTACGAGCAGTACTTC. The whole variable domain, remainder taken from reference TRBV11-2 and TRBJ2-7, is EAGVAQSPRYKIIEKRQSVAFWCNPISGHATLYWYQQILGQGPKLLIQFQNNGVVDDSQLPKDRFSAERLKGVDSTLKIQPAKLEDSAVYLCASSVVQGYEQYFGPGTRLTVT.

The chain combines TRBV5-4 with TRBJ2-2; the D gene is possibly TRBD1 (5 bases). CDR1 is SGHNT and CDR2 is YYREEE in the germline V gene (reference sequence). Trimming cost V 2 bases and J 2 bases, with 16 bases left between them. This CDR3 has 17 residues. This CDR3 reads CASSLGVLEANTGELFF. The CDR3 coding sequence is TGTGCCAGCAGCTTAGGGGTACTCGAGGCAAACACCGGGGAGCTGTTTTTT. The full variable domain, rest sourced from reference TRBV5-4 and TRBJ2-2, is ETGVTQSPTHLIKTRGQQVTLRCSSQSGHNTVSWYQQALGQGPQFIFQYYREEENGRGNFPPRFSGLQFPNYSSELNVNALELDDSALYLCASSLGVLEANTGELFFGEGSRLTVL.

The chain links TRBV28 to TRBJ1-1, with TRBD1 identical over 8 bases. Germline V gene lookup returns CDR1 MDHEN and CDR2 SYDVKM. The CDR3 contains 14 residues. J lost 4 bases, V lost 4 bases, and 5 bases had no gene match. CDR3 in DNA: TGTGCCAGCAGTTACCGGACAGGGAGCACTGAAGCTTTCTTT. Encoded protein: CASSYRTGSTEAFF.

The CDR3 here is CASSDLVGGETQYF. Written as DNA, the CDR3 is TGTGCCAGCAGTGATCTGGTCGGGGGGGAGACCCAGTACTTC. The chain uses TRBV2 and TRBJ2-5; 7 bases align to TRBD2. Germline CDR1 SNHLY, CDR2 FYNNEI. This CDR3 spans 14 amino acids. Trimming at V came to 3 bases and at J to 5 bases, leaving 6 bases not matched to a gene.

The V call is TRBV28, the J call TRBJ2-7; 7 bases line up with TRBD1. The CDR3 has 14 amino acids. CDR1 MDHEN and CDR2 SYDVKM come from the germline V gene. V lost 5 bases to trimming and J lost 5 bases; unmatched junction nucleotides: 9. The CDR3: CASSTDRALDEQYV. The CDR3 region has the DNA TGTGCCAGCAGTACTGACAGGGCTTTAGACGAGCAGTACGTC.

This sequence joins TRBV12-3 or TRBV12-4 and TRBJ2-2; tentative D call: TRBD2 (5 bases). The CDR3 is made up of 13 amino acids. With 3 bases removed from V and 7 bases from J, the gap between germline ends came to 9 bases. In DNA form, the CDR3 reads TGTGCCAGCAGTTTCAGTCGGGGCGGGGAGCTGTTTTTT. Protein: CASSFSRGGELFF.

The V gene is TRBV6-2 or TRBV6-3, the J gene TRBJ2-4, with 8 positions matching TRBD2. The V and J ends lost 0 bases and 6 bases, in that order; junction bases with no gene match: 4. Germline CDR1 MNHEY, CDR2 SVGEGT. CDR3 length: 15 residues. CDR3 loop: CASSYSGLALNIQYF. DNA of the CDR3: TGTGCCAGCAGTTACTCAGGACTAGCCTTAAACATTCAGTACTTC.

The chain uses TRBV7-9 and TRBJ2-1; no definite D call. V shed 3 bases and J shed 5 bases, with 5 bases lying between them. Germline lookup yields CDR1 SEHNR and CDR2 FQNEAQ (reference sequence). The CDR3 consists of 12 residues. The chain's CDR3 is CASSFIDNEQFF. Here the CDR3 DNA reads TGTGCCAGCAGCTTTATAGACAATGAGCAGTTCTTC.

This chain uses TRBV7-2 with TRBJ1-2; 10 positions match TRBD1. CDR1 and CDR2 from the germline V gene are SGHTA and FQGNSA. V lost 6 bases to trimming and J lost 5 bases; unmatched junction nucleotides: 6. This CDR3 contains 14 residues. In nucleotides, the CDR3 is TGTGCCAGCAGTTACCCGGGACAGGGGTATGGCTACACCTTC. Translating it yields CASSYPGQGYGYTF.

The V call is TRBV5-1, the J call TRBJ2-5; 8 nucleotides align to TRBD1. Germline CDR1 reads SGHRS; CDR2 reads YFSETQ. There are 16 residues in the CDR3. The V segment lost 4 bases and the J segment 0 bases; nucleotides outside the gene matches: 8. CDR3 in amino acids: CASSRRTGMYQETQYF. The CDR3, as DNA: TGCGCCAGCAGCCGGAGGACAGGGATGTACCAAGAGACCCAGTACTTC.

V and J are TRBV4-1 and TRBJ1-2, with 10 bases matching TRBD1. V was pared by 4 bases and J by 4 bases, with 6 bases of the junction left unmatched. Germline CDR1 is MGHRA and CDR2 is YSYEKL. CDR3 size: 15 residues. The CDR3 protein is CASSLWTGGGYGYTF. The CDR3 region has the DNA TGCGCCAGCAGCCTCTGGACAGGGGGAGGCTATGGCTACACCTTC.

J is TRBJ1-5 and V is TRBV28; D gene ambiguous. Germline CDR1 reads MDHEN; CDR2 reads SYDVKM. This CDR3 is built from 12 residues. Trimming left V 6 bases short and J 3 bases short, with 6 bases between. The CDR3 protein is CASSLHNQPQHF. The CDR3 DNA reads as TGTGCCAGCAGCTTACACAATCAGCCCCAGCATTTT.

The chain is built from TRBV2 and TRBJ2-7, with D tentatively TRBD2 (5 bases). V dropped 4 bases and J dropped 4 bases, with 8 bases sitting between them. The CDR3 loop spans 12 amino acids. Per the germline V gene, CDR1 is SNHLY and CDR2 is FYNNEI. The CDR3 region is CASSGLRYEQYF. CDR3 sequence (DNA): TGTGCCAGCAGTGGACTAAGGTACGAGCAGTACTTC.

The chain couples TRBV6-6 to TRBJ1-3, with 8 bases matching TRBD1. After removal of 6 bases from V and 2 bases from J, the junction contained 6 bases not matched to a gene. The CDR3 has 15 amino acids. The germline CDR1 and CDR2 sequences are MNHNY and SVGAGI (reference sequence). The CDR3: CASSPTDRAGNTIYF. In nucleotides, the CDR3 is TGTGCCAGCAGCCCCACGGACAGGGCTGGAAACACCATATATTTT.

The rearrangement uses TRBV15 and TRBJ1-2; 9 nucleotides align to TRBD1. Germline V gene sequence: CDR1 LNHNV, CDR2 YYDKDF (reference sequence). The J segment lost 8 bases and the V segment lost 1 base, leaving 11 bases of the junction unmatched. CDR3 size: 16 residues. CDR3 bases: TGTGCCACCAGCAGAGGCCCCGGGACAGGGAGCCAAGGCTACACCTTC. Residues: CATSRGPGTGSQGYTF.

This clone was recorded once. The gene calls are TRBV18 and TRBJ1-1; D gene ambiguous. Trimming shortened V by 3 bases and J by 3 bases, and 8 bases separated the two germline ends. Germline V CDR1 and CDR2: KGHSH, LQKENI. The CDR3 is 13 amino acids. For the CDR3, the DNA is TGTGCCAGCTCACCGAGCCTGGACACTGAAGCTTTCTTT. It yields the protein CASSPSLDTEAFF.

This clone was seen a few times. The chain joins TRBV5-6 to TRBJ2-1, with 11 nucleotides matching TRBD2. Per the germline V gene, CDR1 is SGHDT and CDR2 is YYEEEE. J gave up 13 bases and V 0 bases, and 6 bases lay outside the gene matches. This CDR3 spans 14 amino acids. DNA for the CDR3: TGTGCCAGCAGCTTGGATTTAACTAGCGGGAGACAGTTCTTC. Translation: CASSLDLTSGRQFF.

On this clone: Other DNA sequences from this sample encode an identical CDR3 as well. The chain is built from TRBV5-5 and TRBJ2-2, with D possibly being TRBD2 (6 bases). Trimming shortened V by 0 bases and J by 1 base, and 7 bases separated the two germline ends. The CDR3 consists of 15 residues. From germline, CDR1 is SGHKS and CDR2 YYEKEE (reference sequence). CDR3 residues: CASSLGGKNTGELFF. In DNA, the CDR3 is TGTGCCAGCAGCTTGGGCGGGAAGAACACCGGGGAGCTGTTTTTT.

This chain joins TRBV11-2 and TRBJ1-6; D ambiguous. The CDR3 is 16 residues long. The germline gives CDR1 SGHAT, CDR2 FQNNGV. Trimming pared 5 bases from V and 15 bases from J, leaving 26 bases between. DNA of the CDR3: TGTGCCAGCAGCCTGATGGGGAGCTGGAAGATCCTCAACCTCCACTTT. Amino acid sequence: CASSLMGSWKILNLHF.